These 12 T cell receptor beta chains were sequenced from one sample in a study of patients and donors after allogeneic stem cell transplantation. TCRdb redid the calling of the RT-PCR reads with MiXCR, one entry per CDR3 protein. Among some 960,000 distinct CDR3 sequences listed, roughly 18% were seen once. Sequenced: blood, either unsorted or a sorted T cell fraction (not recorded which). The receptors stem from a human donor who was either an allogeneic HSCT recipient or a stem cell or donor lymphocyte infusion donor (not recorded which). It is not recorded whose cells these are; they may come from a transplant donor.

This chain connects TRBV12-3 or TRBV12-4 to TRBJ2-1; 14 nucleotides match TRBD2. V lost 6 bases, J lost 5 bases, and 6 bases stayed unmatched. This CDR3 is built from 16 residues. The CDR3 DNA follows: TGTGCCAGCAGCCGACTAGCGGGGGGGCGGGACAATGAGCAGTTCTTC. Its protein is CASSRLAGGRDNEQFF.

The chain employs TRBV29-1 and TRBJ2-1, with 8 bases identical to TRBD2. The germline V gene encodes CDR1 SQVTM and CDR2 ANQGSEA. Unmatched junction bases numbered 0, after V lost 4 bases and J lost 1 base. The CDR3 consists of 13 residues. CDR3 sequence: CSVGLASYNEQFF. The CDR3 region has the DNA TGCAGCGTTGGACTAGCGTCCTACAATGAGCAGTTCTTC.

The table lists this clonotype with a few counts. This rearrangement joins TRBV11-2 to TRBJ2-4, with 7 nucleotides matching TRBD1. V shed 4 bases, J shed 0 bases, and the junction held 12 bases outside the gene matches. CDR3 length: 18 amino acids. Germline V gene lookup returns CDR1 SGHAT and CDR2 FQNNGV. The CDR3 protein is CASSSRRDSRIAKNIQYF. CDR3 bases: TGTGCCAGCAGCTCCCGCCGGGACAGCCGTATAGCCAAAAACATTCAGTACTTC.

This clonotype has more than one count but fewer than ten. This chain uses TRBV11-3 with TRBJ2-1; 11 bases fit TRBD2. CDR3 length: 17 residues. Germline values: CDR1 SGHNT, CDR2 YENEEA. Trimming cost V 4 bases and J 4 bases; bases outside gene matches: 9. The CDR3 DNA is TGTGCCAGCAGCTATATAAAGACTAGCGGGGTTTACAATGAGCAGTTCTTC. Translated: CASSYIKTSGVYNEQFF.

The rearrangement links TRBV7-2 to TRBJ2-7; D may match TRBD1 or TRBD2 (6 bases each). CDR1 is SGHTA and CDR2 is FQGNSA in the germline V gene. There are 15 residues in the CDR3. V lost 3 bases and J 0 bases, leaving 12 bases between the germline ends. The CDR3 region is CASSFPGARSYEQYF. The DNA of the CDR3 is TGTGCCAGCAGCTTTCCGGGGGCTCGCTCCTACGAGCAGTACTTC.

The rearrangement joins TRBV5-5 to TRBJ1-1, with D unresolved. Trimming took off 5 bases at V and 4 bases at J, with 18 bases between the two ends. The germline V gene has CDR1 SGHKS and CDR2 YYEKEE (reference sequence). The CDR3 runs 15 residues. CDR3 DNA: TGTGCCAGCAGTCGGGGAGGGAATCGAGGCACTGAAGCTTTCTTT. Translation: CASSRGGNRGTEAFF.

This clonotype was seen ten or more times. This sequence joins TRBV12-3 or TRBV12-4 and TRBJ1-1; no firm D call. The CDR3 sequence is 14 residues long. V lost 6 bases and J lost 0, with 11 bases in between. CDR3 amino acids: CASRSQIMNTEAFF. The CDR3 nucleotides are TGTGCCAGCAGATCCCAGATCATGAACACTGAAGCTTTCTTT.

The chain joins TRBV4-3 to TRBJ2-1, with 8 bases fitting TRBD2. The germline gives CDR1 LGHNA, CDR2 YSLEER. The CDR3 is made up of 19 amino acids. The V gene end was trimmed by 0 bases and the J gene end by 0 bases; junction bases not matched to a gene: 10. The CDR3 here is CASSQDFGGGPRSYNEQFF. As DNA, the CDR3 is TGCGCCAGCAGCCAAGATTTTGGCGGGGGGCCTCGCTCCTACAATGAGCAGTTCTTC.

This clonotype was counted between two and nine times. This chain links TRBV12-3 or TRBV12-4 with TRBJ2-1, with D possibly being TRBD2 (6 bases). Between the trimmed V and J ends, which lost 4 bases and 6 bases, there was a span of 10 bases. This CDR3 contains 13 residues. The CDR3 DNA reads TGTGCCAGCAGTTCGGGGGAATCCAATGAGCAGTTCTTC. It specifies CASSSGESNEQFF.

The CDR3 DNA follows: TGCGCCAGCAGCTCAGGCAGGGGTGGGGGCACTGAAGCTTTCTTT. Amino acid sequence: CASSSGRGGGTEAFF. The rearrangement joins TRBV5-1 to TRBJ1-1, with D perhaps matching TRBD1 (6 bases). The CDR3 runs 15 residues. Germline CDR1 SGHRS, CDR2 YFSETQ. Deletions cut 3 bases from V and 4 bases from J, with 16 bases between.

This clonotype has ten or more counts. The chain uses TRBV3-1 and TRBJ1-2; D gene uncertain. Germline V gives CDR1 LGHDT, CDR2 YNNKEL (reference sequence). V was shortened by 3 bases and J by 2 bases, with 7 bases between the two germline ends. The CDR3 extends over 13 amino acids. This CDR3 is CASSHPANYGYTF. As DNA, the CDR3 is TGTGCCAGCAGCCATCCGGCGAACTATGGCTACACCTTC.

This clonotype was seen more than once but under ten times. This chain joins TRBV12-3 or TRBV12-4 and TRBJ2-1; D uncertain. The CDR3 length is 12 residues. Trimming pared 3 bases from V and 7 bases from J, leaving 7 bases between. The CDR3 DNA reads as TGTGCCAGCAGTTTTGAATGGAATGAGCAGTTCTTC. Translating gives CASSFEWNEQFF.